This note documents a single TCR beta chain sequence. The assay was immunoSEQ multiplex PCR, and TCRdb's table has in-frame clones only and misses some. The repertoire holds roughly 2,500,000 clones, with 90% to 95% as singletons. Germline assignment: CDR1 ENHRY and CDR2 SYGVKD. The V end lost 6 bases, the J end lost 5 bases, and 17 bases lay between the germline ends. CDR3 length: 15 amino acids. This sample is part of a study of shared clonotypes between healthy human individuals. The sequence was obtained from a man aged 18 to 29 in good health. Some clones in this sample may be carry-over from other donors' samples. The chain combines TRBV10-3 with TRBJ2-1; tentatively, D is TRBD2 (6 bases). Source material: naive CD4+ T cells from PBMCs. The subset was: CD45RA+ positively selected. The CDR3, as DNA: TGTGCCATCAGGGGCCCGGGGGTTCAGGACAATGAGCAGTTCTTC. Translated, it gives CAIRGPGVQDNEQFF.